This T cell receptor beta chain stems from a study of cytomegalovirus exposure and HLA in healthy donors. Whole-study results and caveats: Confirmation in vitro established that a few CMV-associated chains were specific for CMV antigens. Most TCR sequences showed up rarely, but some public TCRs showed up in many donors.

Germline V gene data show CDR1 as SGDLS and CDR2 as YYNGEE. This CDR3 is built from 15 residues. V shed 4 bases, J shed 3 bases, and the junction held 7 bases outside the gene matches. This table comes from immunoSEQ multiplex PCR, and its TCRdb copy is limited to in-frame clones, with some not included. The sample lists about 150,000 clones, about 86% occurring once. Separate from the roughly 700-subject first cohort was the roughly 120-subject validation cohort, to which the donors belonged. Details on this clone: Its specificity is not known.

Specimen: PBMCs. The chain uses TRBV9 and TRBJ1-1; TRBD1 matches at 9 bases. This clonotype was obtained from a human donor in good health. CDR3: CASSPTGGGYTEAFF. CDR3 sequence (DNA): TGTGCCAGCAGCCCGACAGGGGGTGGGTACACTGAAGCTTTCTTT.